This T cell receptor beta chain was documented in a study of OX40 agonist ivuxolimab in advanced cancers. General notes on the study: Ivuxolimab was a fully human IgG2 agonistic monoclonal antibody targeting the costimulatory receptor OX40 (CD134). Three dose-escalation patients achieved partial responses, one with hepatocellular carcinoma and two with cutaneous melanoma. The monotherapy dose-escalation portion (N of about 57 patients) of the phase I ivuxolimab trial is reported in the paper. Intravenous ivuxolimab was administered to patients every 2 weeks at six dose levels: 0.01, 0.1, 0.3, 1.5, 3 and 10 mg/kg. In the dose-escalation cohort, roughly 82% of patients were male, and the mean age was 60 years with a range of about 20 to 80. Prior anti-PD-1, anti-PD-L1 or anti-CTLA-4 therapy was permitted, and checkpoint inhibitors had been received by about 44% of dose-escalation patients. The purpose of peripheral TCRbeta sequencing was to test whether ivuxolimab changed TCR sequence diversity and led to clonal T-cell expansion. Of the approximately 50 patients in dose escalation, about 19 had hepatocellular carcinoma, some 15 had melanoma, 9 had renal cell carcinoma and 9 had head and neck cancer.

Taken from cysteine to phenylalanine, the CDR3 has 15 residues. The read is trimmed to its CDR3 DNA, 45 bases read in frame from base 1. Taken from the germline V gene, the CDR1 and CDR2 loops are MNHEY and SVGAGI. V is cut by 4 bases and J by 0 bases, and the space between the germline ends is 9 bases. For sequencing of the TCRbeta CDR3 region, genomic DNA was extracted from the sorted cells. TCRbeta CDR3 regions were sequenced using the immunoSEQ Assay. TCRdb's version of the immuneACCESS table is confined to in-frame rearrangements and falls short of the full clone set. An unresolved V gene accounts for under half of the shortfall where checked; the remainder is of unknown origin. The sample has about 79,000 clones on record, about 84% of them singletons. The ten largest clonotypes hold roughly 4.5% of the sample. The trial excluded patients who had a history of autoimmune disease or were on systemic immunosuppression. Peripheral blood for TCR sequencing was drawn from every dose cohort at baseline, at cycle 4 day 1 and at cycle 7 day 1. Samples were obtained from an open-label, multicenter, first-in-human phase I dose-escalation trial of ivuxolimab. Adults with locally advanced or metastatic melanoma, renal cell carcinoma, hepatocellular carcinoma or head and neck squamous cell carcinoma were enrolled in the trial. Before TCR sequencing, CD4+ and CD8+ T cells were separately sorted from peripheral blood.

The paper as a whole reports these results and caveats: In the 0.1-3.0 mg/kg groups, partial responders were among the patients with the lowest normalized peripheral clonal expansion, particularly in CD8+ T cells. Low levels of normalized T-cell clonal expansion were also shown by some nonresponding patients. After ivuxolimab, more expanded clones were found on average in CD8+ T cells than in CD4+ T cells. At doses of 0.1 to 3.0 mg/kg, clonal expansion of both CD4+ and CD8+ blood T cells was observed from baseline to week 6. The antigen specificity of the clonally expanded peripheral T cells was not determined.

As concerns this clone: This clone's antigen is unknown. Nothing much larger sits one base from this clone, and base qualities are not available.

The V and J segments used are TRBV6-5 and TRBJ1-4, with the D gene not clear enough to name. The sample consisted of CD4+ or CD8+ T cells sorted from blood, taken in a trial of the OX40 agonist ivuxolimab. The clonotype comes from an adult with an advanced solid tumor such as melanoma, head and neck, liver or kidney cancer. The bases read TGTGCCAGCAGTTCGAGGGTGGCAACTAATGAAAAACTGTTTTTT. Translated, this is CASSSRVATNEKLFF.